What follows is one TCR beta chain and its context. Antigen specificity is unknown. This table comes from immunoSEQ multiplex PCR, and its TCRdb copy is limited to in-frame clones, with some not included. The top ten hold 10% of the sample, which has about 64,000 clones, roughly nine tenths seen once. The sample originates from a study of PD-1 blockade in classical Hodgkin lymphoma. Whole-study results and caveats: The study found that TCR diversity rose significantly by C4D1 in CD4+ but not CD8+ cells.

Time point of the sample: cycle 4 day 1 (C4D1), after more than five weeks of nivolumab. Relapse after autologous stem cell transplantation occurred in every patient, and brentuximab vedotin exposure varied. Patients had relapsed/refractory classical Hodgkin lymphoma with complete response, partial response or progressive disease as best response. V trimming: 4 bases; J trimming: 2 bases; junction bases outside the gene matches: 7. From germline, CDR1 is SGDLS and CDR2 YYNGEE. The CDR3 covers 15 residues. The sequence derives from a human donor with classical Hodgkin lymphoma. Source: peripheral blood mononuclear cells (PBMCs), taken before the fourth cycle of nivolumab. The rearrangement uses TRBV9 and TRBJ2-3; 7 nucleotides line up with TRBD1. CDR3 region: CASSLGDRYTDTQYF. CDR3 nucleotides: TGTGCCAGCAGCCTAGGGGACAGATACACAGATACGCAGTATTTT.